What follows are 27 T cell receptor beta chains derived from one specimen sequenced in a study of shared clonotypes between healthy human individuals. Some clones are missing from TCRdb's copy, which holds only in-frame ones; the method was immunoSEQ multiplex PCR. The sample consists of some 490,000 clones, around 73% of them appearing once. The sequenced sample consisted of PBMCs. These TCRs come from a woman aged 40 to 50 in good health. Some clones in this sample may be carry-over from other donors' samples.

The chain joins TRBV28 to TRBJ2-7; a possible D gene is TRBD2 (6 bases). From germline, CDR1 is MDHEN and CDR2 SYDVKM. CDR3 length: 15 amino acids. Trimming took 9 bases from V and 3 from J, leaving 21 bases between them. The CDR3 loop is CARPRNGTFYYEQYF. In DNA form, the CDR3 reads TGTGCCAGGCCCCGAAACGGGACTTTCTACTACGAGCAGTACTTC.

V and J are TRBV9 and TRBJ2-7, with 10 bases lining up with TRBD1. Germline CDR1 and CDR2: SGDLS and YYNGEE. Losses at the gene ends were 6 bases for V and 7 bases for J; bases not matched to a gene: 10. This CDR3 contains 14 residues. The CDR3 nucleotides read TGTGCCAGCAACAAACACCCGGGACAGGGGGAGCAGTACTTC. It yields the protein CASNKHPGQGEQYF.

V is TRBV7-2 and J is TRBJ2-7, with 7 bases that match TRBD2. Germline lookup yields CDR1 SGHTA and CDR2 FQGNSA. Losses at the gene ends were 5 bases for V and 4 bases for J; bases not matched to a gene: 11. CDR3 length: 15 amino acids. The CDR3 DNA reads as TGTGCCAGCAGCCCACGGGGGGTTGGGGTTTACGAGCAGTACTTC. It yields the protein CASSPRGVGVYEQYF.

The V gene is TRBV7-8, the J gene TRBJ1-1, with D perhaps matching TRBD1 (5 bases). CDR1 and CDR2 from the germline V gene are SGHVS and FQNEAQ. V was pared by 0 bases and J by 7 bases, with 12 bases between. The CDR3 sequence is 14 residues long. In DNA, the CDR3 is TGTGCCAGCAGCTTAGCGCGTGGGGGTAATGAAGCTTTCTTT. Its protein product is CASSLARGGNEAFF.

The chain joins TRBV10-3 to TRBJ1-5, with 8 bases fitting TRBD1. The CDR3 covers 15 residues. Germline CDR1 reads ENHRY; CDR2 reads SYGVKD. V was clipped by 5 bases and J by 1 base; unmatched bases: 4. The CDR3 DNA is TGTGCCATCAGTCGTACAGGGGGAAGCAATCAGCCCCAGCATTTT. Translation gives CAISRTGGSNQPQHF.

V gene TRBV30 combines with J gene TRBJ2-1; 9 positions match TRBD2. Looked up from germline, CDR1 is GTSNPN and CDR2 is SVGIG (reference sequence). The CDR3 extends over 14 amino acids. J gave up 5 bases and V 0 bases, and 2 bases lay outside the gene matches. The CDR3 here is CAWSVIAGDNEQFF. DNA of the CDR3: TGTGCCTGGAGTGTAATAGCGGGGGACAATGAGCAGTTCTTC.

The rearrangement joins TRBV4-3 to TRBJ1-1; 7 bases agree with TRBD1. The V and J ends lost 1 base and 3 bases, in that order; junction bases with no gene match: 2. Germline values: CDR1 LGHNA, CDR2 YSLEER. The CDR3 is made up of 14 amino acids. For the CDR3, the DNA is TGCGCCAGCAGCCAAGTTACAGGGGACACTGAAGCTTTCTTT. It specifies CASSQVTGDTEAFF.

The chain uses TRBV25-1 and TRBJ1-5; D not certain. V was shortened by 5 bases and J by 2 bases, with 10 bases between the two germline ends. Germline V gives CDR1 MGHDK, CDR2 SYGVNS. This CDR3 contains 14 residues. CDR3 sequence (DNA): TGTGCCAGCAGTCTCAAGGGTGGCAATCAGCCCCAGCATTTT. Protein: CASSLKGGNQPQHF.

The CDR3 here is CASSWGTSGSYEQYF. DNA for the CDR3: TGTGCCAGCAGCTGGGGGACTAGCGGGAGCTACGAGCAGTACTTC. The chain combines TRBV11-2 with TRBJ2-7; 14 bases map to TRBD2. After removal of 4 bases from V and 3 bases from J, the junction contained 2 bases not matched to a gene. Germline values: CDR1 SGHAT, CDR2 FQNNGV. The length of the CDR3 is 15 residues. Filled out from reference TRBV11-2 and TRBJ2-7, the complete variable domain reads EAGVAQSPRYKIIEKRQSVAFWCNPISGHATLYWYQQILGQGPKLLIQFQNNGVVDDSQLPKDRFSAERLKGVDSTLKIQPAKLEDSAVYLCASSWGTSGSYEQYFGPGTRLTVT.

J is TRBJ2-5 and V is TRBV5-6; no definite D call. V was pared by 0 bases and J by 5 bases, with 8 bases between. Germline CDR1 is SGHDT and CDR2 is YYEEEE. The CDR3 loop spans 13 amino acids. The CDR3 sequence: CASSLGPRETQYF. In DNA form, the CDR3 reads TGTGCCAGCAGCTTGGGGCCGAGGGAGACCCAGTACTTC.

The V call is TRBV9, the J call TRBJ2-6; D unclear. V lost 6 bases and J 1 base, leaving 5 bases between the germline ends. CDR1 is SGDLS, CDR2 YYNGEE, per germline. The CDR3 consists of 13 residues. For the CDR3, the DNA is TGTGCCAGCAAGACTTCTGGGGCCAACGTCCTGACTTTC. Its translation is CASKTSGANVLTF.

The J gene is TRBJ2-2, the V gene TRBV29-1, with 12 positions matching TRBD2. The CDR3 sequence is 15 residues long. V was clipped by 7 bases and J by 1 base; unmatched bases: 4. Germline CDR1 and CDR2: SQVTM and ANQGSEA. CDR3: CSAGTSGLNTGELFF. The CDR3 region has the DNA TGCAGCGCCGGGACTAGCGGGCTGAACACCGGGGAGCTGTTTTTT.

In this sample, this clone turned up once. The CDR3 nucleotides are TGTGCCAGCAGTTCCGAGCCGATCAATGAGCAGTTCTTC. Protein sequence: CASSSEPINEQFF. The chain combines TRBV5-4 with TRBJ2-1; D is undetermined. The CDR3 sequence is 13 residues long. Germline V gene sequence: CDR1 SGHNT, CDR2 YYREEE (reference sequence). V dropped 5 bases and J dropped 6 bases, with 12 bases sitting between them. Using reference TRBV5-4 and TRBJ2-1 for the parts outside the CDR3, the full variable domain is ETGVTQSPTHLIKTRGQQVTLRCSSQSGHNTVSWYQQALGQGPQFIFQYYREEENGRGNFPPRFSGLQFPNYSSELNVNALELDDSALYLCASSSEPINEQFFGPGTRLTVL.

The chain uses TRBV30 and TRBJ2-7; 9 nucleotides agree with TRBD1. Germline V gene data show CDR1 as GTSNPN and CDR2 as SVGIG (reference sequence). The CDR3 length is 14 residues. The V gene end was trimmed by 2 bases and the J gene end by 6 bases; junction bases not matched to a gene: 8. CDR3 region: CAWSKGTGSVEQYF. DNA for the CDR3: TGTGCCTGGAGTAAGGGGACAGGGAGTGTCGAGCAGTACTTC.

The rearrangement links TRBV11-3 to TRBJ2-7; D is unresolved. The CDR3 is made up of 13 amino acids. Trimming shortened V by 1 base and J by 6 bases, and 10 bases separated the two germline ends. Germline assignment: CDR1 SGHNT and CDR2 YENEEA. CDR3 in DNA: TGTGCCAGCAGCTTAGCCTCGTACGGCGAGCAGTACTTC. It translates to CASSLASYGEQYF.

The J gene is TRBJ2-1, the V gene TRBV5-6; D perhaps matches TRBD2 (6 bases). V lost 4 bases and J 8 bases, leaving 16 bases between the germline ends. The CDR3 contains 14 residues. Germline V gives CDR1 SGHDT, CDR2 YYEEEE. CDR3 protein: CASSQLTSSDEQFF. CDR3 nucleotides: TGTGCCAGCAGCCAACTCACTAGCAGCGATGAGCAGTTCTTC. Looking up the rest from reference TRBV5-6 and TRBJ2-1 gives the full variable domain: DAGVTQSPTHLIKTRGQQVTLRCSPKSGHDTVSWYQQALGQGPQFIFQYYEEEERQRGNFPDRFSGHQFPNYSSELNVNALLLGDSALYLCASSQLTSSDEQFFGPGTRLTVL.

The chain recombines TRBV28 with TRBJ1-3; D unresolved. The V gene's germline CDR1 is MDHEN and CDR2 SYDVKM. The CDR3 runs 11 residues. Trimming took off 10 bases at V and 0 bases at J, with 4 bases between the two ends. The CDR3 sequence is CATSSGNTIYF. The CDR3 DNA sequence: TGTGCCACCAGCTCTGGAAACACCATATATTTT.

V and J are TRBV11-2 and TRBJ2-3; 10 bases match TRBD2. V lost 5 bases to trimming and J lost 2 bases; unmatched junction nucleotides: 7. Germline V CDR1 and CDR2: SGHAT, FQNNGV. This CDR3 spans 16 amino acids. CDR3 amino acids: CASSDRGLAATDTQYF. The CDR3 region has the DNA TGTGCCAGCAGCGACCGAGGACTAGCGGCCACAGATACGCAGTATTTT.

The rearrangement joins TRBV18 to TRBJ1-2; D is unclear. Germline V CDR1 and CDR2: KGHSH, LQKENI. The ends were cut back, 0 bases at V and 4 bases at J, with 15 bases in the middle. This CDR3 has 16 amino acids. The CDR3 spells CASSPPRTTFSYGYTF. For the CDR3, the DNA is TGTGCCAGCTCACCACCCCGGACTACCTTCTCCTATGGCTACACCTTC.

The genes are TRBV7-3 and TRBJ2-7, with 9 bases matching TRBD2. The CDR3 totals 14 residues. The germline V gene has CDR1 SGHTA and CDR2 FQGTGA. V was pared by 4 bases and J by 4 bases, with 5 bases of the junction left unmatched. The CDR3: CASSSNSGSYEQYF. In DNA, the CDR3 is TGTGCCAGCAGCTCGAATAGCGGGAGTTACGAGCAGTACTTC.

The CDR3 DNA reads as TGCAGCGTTGGGGGGAAGGAGACCCAGTACTTC. Translation: CSVGGKETQYF. The rearrangement uses TRBV29-1 and TRBJ2-5; possibly TRBD1 or TRBD2 for D (5 bases each). The CDR3 spans 11 residues. CDR1 and CDR2 from the germline V gene are SQVTM and ANQGSEA. V was trimmed by 4 bases and J by 5 bases, leaving 8 bases between them.

This clone came up a few times. The chain uses TRBV2 and TRBJ1-3, with a tentative D call TRBD1 (6 bases). The germline gives CDR1 SNHLY, CDR2 FYNNEI. The CDR3 has 15 residues. Trimming removed 6 bases at V and 2 bases at J, with 14 bases between. DNA of the CDR3: TGTGCCAGCAGGCCGGGACATCAAGCTGGAAACACCATATATTTT. Translated, it gives CASRPGHQAGNTIYF. Using reference TRBV2 and TRBJ1-3 for the parts outside the CDR3, the full variable domain is EPEVTQTPSHQVTQMGQEVILRCVPISNHLYFYWYRQILGQKVEFLVSFYNNEISEKSEIFDDQFSVERPDGSNFTLKIRSTKLEDSAMYFCASRPGHQAGNTIYFGEGSWLTVV.

On this clone itself: Germline and junction disagree at one end, which may indicate a read error. The chain uses TRBV4-2 and TRBJ2-5; no clear D. The CDR3 is 13 amino acids. Germline V gene data show CDR1 as LGHNA and CDR2 as YNFKEQ. The CDR3 nucleotides read TGTGCAAGCAGCCAAACCTCCGAAGAGACCCAGTACTTC. It is translated as CASSQTSEETQYF.

The genes are TRBV6-5 and TRBJ2-7, with 7 bases that match TRBD2. The CDR3 consists of 13 residues. Germline V gene data show CDR1 as MNHEY and CDR2 as SVGAGI. J lost 3 bases, V lost 4 bases, and 3 bases had no gene match. CDR3 nucleotides: TGTGCCAGCAGTTCTGGGACTAACTACGAGCAGTACTTC. This codes for CASSSGTNYEQYF.

The J gene is TRBJ2-6, the V gene TRBV11-2; perhaps TRBD2 as D (6 bases). Germline CDR1 is SGHAT and CDR2 is FQNNGV. The V end lost 2 bases, the J end lost 2 bases, and 13 bases lay between the germline ends. The CDR3 is made up of 17 amino acids. The CDR3 bases are TGTGCCAGCAGCTTACGTGGGGGGACCCCTGGGGCCAACGTCCTGACTTTC. It codes for CASSLRGGTPGANVLTF.

The V gene is TRBV7-3, the J gene TRBJ2-1; D not certain. The V and J ends lost 1 base and 3 bases respectively, with 7 bases between them. CDR3 length equals 14 residues. Germline CDR1 and CDR2: SGHTA and FQGTGA. CDR3 in amino acids: CASSLNGLYNEQFF. CDR3 bases: TGTGCCAGCAGCTTAAACGGTCTCTACAATGAGCAGTTCTTC.

The chain recombines TRBV5-6 with TRBJ2-5; maybe TRBD2 (6 bases). CDR1 and CDR2 (germline): SGHDT, YYEEEE. Trimming stripped 2 bases from V and 1 base from J, with 9 bases between. The CDR3 totals 14 residues. The DNA of the CDR3 is TGTGCCAGCAGCTTCGGGGGAGGCCAAGAGACCCAGTACTTC. Encoded protein: CASSFGGGQETQYF.